The 14 T cell receptor beta chains in this list originate from one sample, sequenced in a study of beta chain features in type 1 diabetes (dated by TCRdb to 2017 to 2018). What the work shows at the level of the full study, not this receptor alone: In all four CD4+ subsets, TCRB CDR3 length was moderately but significantly shorter in type 1 diabetes patients.

These receptors lack a known antigen. The library was produced with the immunoSEQ multiplex PCR assay. All of the isolated RNA was reverse transcribed with the High Capacity cDNA Reverse Transcription Kit, so expressed TCRB transcripts were sequenced. This immuneACCESS table, as held by TCRdb, lists in-frame sequences with V and J called but not all clones. Of the missing ones, under half trace to an unresolved V gene in checked studies; the others have no known cause. For this sample the table gives around 310,000 clones, of which approximately 15% were detected only once. The ten top clones hold over 0.014% of the sample. Sequenced sample: naive CD4+ T cells from blood. What this sample's cell subset or site label stands for: true naive CD4+ T cells. These receptors came from a woman younger than 35 with type 1 diabetes.

The rearrangement uses TRBV30 and TRBJ1-4, with TRBD1 identical over 9 bases. V shed 3 bases and J 4 bases; nucleotides not matched to a gene: 6. CDR1 is GTSNPN, CDR2 SVGIG, per germline (reference sequence). This CDR3 has 15 residues. This CDR3 is CAWSAPGQGNEKLFF. CDR3 sequence (DNA): TGTGCCTGGAGCGCTCCGGGACAGGGTAATGAAAAACTGTTTTTT.

This clone was found a few times. The rearrangement links TRBV4-3 to TRBJ1-1; D uncertain. CDR1 is LGHNA and CDR2 is YSLEER in the germline V gene. CDR3 length: 13 amino acids. The V end was cut by 0 bases, the J end by 5 bases, with 7 bases between. CDR3 amino acids: CASSQDPRTEAFF. CDR3 DNA: TGCGCCAGCAGCCAAGATCCTAGGACTGAAGCTTTCTTT.

This clone came up a few times. The rearrangement uses TRBV7-9 and TRBJ1-1; 10 bases fit TRBD1. CDR1 is SEHNR and CDR2 is FQNEAQ in the germline V gene (reference sequence). This CDR3 has 19 amino acids. J was trimmed by 0 bases and V by 4 bases; bases with no gene match: 14. The CDR3 reads CASSSRFPATGGLNTEAFF. The CDR3 nucleotides are TGTGCCAGCAGCTCCCGGTTCCCCGCGACAGGGGGCTTGAACACTGAAGCTTTCTTT. Drawing the rest from reference TRBV7-9 and TRBJ1-1, the complete variable domain is DTGVSQNPRHKITKRGQNVTFRCDPISEHNRLYWYRQTLGQGPEFLTYFQNEAQLEKSRLLSDRFSAERPKGSFSTLEIQRTEQGDSAMYLCASSSRFPATGGLNTEAFFGQGTRLTVV.

This clone was seen a handful of times. The chain has TRBV28 and TRBJ1-1; D is unclear. V lost 5 bases and J 6 bases, leaving 19 bases between the germline ends. CDR1 MDHEN and CDR2 SYDVKM come from the germline V gene. The CDR3 spans 15 residues. The CDR3 nucleotides read TGTGCCAGCAGTCTAGCCGCGATCGGGAAACCTGAAGCTTTCTTT. It specifies CASSLAAIGKPEAFF.

This clone occurred a few times. The chain combines TRBV30 with TRBJ2-4, with no clear D. V was trimmed by 3 bases and J by 5 bases, leaving 5 bases between them. CDR3 size: 11 residues. CDR1 and CDR2 from the germline V gene are GTSNPN and SVGIG (reference sequence). This CDR3 reads CAWREENIQYF. CDR3 DNA: TGTGCCTGGAGAGAGGAAAACATTCAGTACTTC. The full variable domain, in which reference TRBV30 and TRBJ2-4 provide the parts outside the CDR3, is SQTIHQWPATLVQPVGSPLSLECTVEGTSNPNLYWYRQAAGRGLQLLFYSVGIGQISSEVPQNLSASRPQDRQFILSSKKLLLSDSGFYLCAWREENIQYFGAGTRLSVL.

The J gene is TRBJ2-3, the V gene TRBV7-9; D possibly corresponds to TRBD2 (6 bases). CDR3 length equals 16 residues. V lost 5 bases and J lost 0, with 15 bases in between. Germline CDR1 and CDR2: SEHNR and FQNEAQ (reference sequence). The CDR3 DNA reads as TGTGCCAGCAGCGTCCTCGGGGACTCTAGCACAGATACGCAGTATTTT. The encoded protein is CASSVLGDSSTDTQYF.

This clone was picked up a small number of times. The same CDR3 also results from other DNA sequences found in this sample. The J gene is TRBJ2-7, the V gene TRBV28; D is undetermined. Germline V gives CDR1 MDHEN, CDR2 SYDVKM. This CDR3 is built from 12 residues. The ends were cut back, 4 bases at V and 3 bases at J, with 7 bases in the middle. In DNA, the CDR3 is TGTGCCAGCAGTTCCTCCCTCTACGAGCAGTACTTC. Translating gives CASSSSLYEQYF.

This clone was found a few times. The chain combines TRBV14 with TRBJ2-5; no firm D call. The CDR3 is made up of 12 amino acids. Trimming took 1 base from V and 5 from J, leaving 5 bases between them. Per the germline V gene, CDR1 is SGHDN and CDR2 is FVKESK. In DNA form, the CDR3 reads TGTGCCAGCAGCCAAGTCGGGGAGACCCAGTACTTC. Translation gives CASSQVGETQYF.

This clone came up a few times. The chain's CDR3 is CASSLFGGGKEQFF. The CDR3 nucleotides are TGTGCCAGCAGCTTATTCGGAGGCGGAAAGGAGCAGTTCTTC. The chain uses TRBV7-3 and TRBJ2-1, with D possibly being TRBD2 (5 bases). The CDR3 has 14 residues. V was cut by 2 bases and J by 10 bases, with 15 bases left in between. Germline V CDR1 and CDR2: SGHTA, FQGTGA. Drawing the rest from reference TRBV7-3 and TRBJ2-1, the complete variable domain is GAGVSQTPSNKVTEKGKYVELRCDPISGHTALYWYRQSLGQGPEFLIYFQGTGAADDSGLPNDRFFAVRPEGSVSTLKIQRTERGDSAVYLCASSLFGGGKEQFFGPGTRLTVL.

This chain joins TRBV4-3 and TRBJ2-3; 7 nucleotides match TRBD1. Per the germline V gene, CDR1 is LGHNA and CDR2 is YSLEER. The J segment lost 4 bases and the V segment lost 1 base, leaving 14 bases of the junction unmatched. The CDR3 has 18 residues. CDR3 sequence (DNA): TGCGCCAGCAGCCAAGGTGGATCATCCGGGACAGTTCCAGATACGCAGTATTTT. It codes for CASSQGGSSGTVPDTQYF.

The genes are TRBV18 and TRBJ2-4; TRBD1 aligns across 7 bases. The CDR3 loop spans 16 amino acids. Germline lookup yields CDR1 KGHSH and CDR2 LQKENI. V shed 1 base, J shed 7 bases, and the junction held 10 bases outside the gene matches. Here the CDR3 reads CASSPRVPDRDNIQYF. The CDR3 DNA reads as TGTGCCAGCTCACCACGAGTCCCCGACAGGGACAACATTCAGTACTTC.

The chain links TRBV19 to TRBJ2-3, with TRBD1 matching 9 bases. Germline V gene lookup returns CDR1 LNHDA and CDR2 SQIVND (reference sequence). The CDR3 loop spans 17 amino acids. Trimming took 7 bases from V and 6 from J; bases not matched to a gene: 17. The CDR3 DNA sequence: TGTGCCAGTAACAGCCCATTCCGGGACAGGGCCGTGGATACGCAGTATTTT. Translating gives CASNSPFRDRAVDTQYF.

The sample holds a few counts of this clone. The V and J genes are TRBV5-1 and TRBJ2-7, with 7 nucleotides matching TRBD2. Germline CDR1 is SGHRS and CDR2 is YFSETQ. The CDR3 spans 14 residues. The V segment lost 4 bases and the J segment 5 bases; nucleotides outside the gene matches: 9. CDR3 amino acids: CASSPPGLGDEQYF. For the CDR3, the DNA is TGCGCCAGCAGCCCCCCCGGACTAGGTGACGAGCAGTACTTC.

This clone came up a few times. V gene TRBV18 combines with J gene TRBJ1-1, with D possibly TRBD1 on 6 matching bases. Germline lookup yields CDR1 KGHSH and CDR2 LQKENI. The V gene lost 7 bases and the J gene lost 4 bases, with 19 bases spanning the gap. The CDR3 has 15 residues. In DNA form, the CDR3 reads TGTGCCAGCTTGCTGGGGGGGGGCGACGGCACTGAAGCTTTCTTT. Its translation: CASLLGGGDGTEAFF.